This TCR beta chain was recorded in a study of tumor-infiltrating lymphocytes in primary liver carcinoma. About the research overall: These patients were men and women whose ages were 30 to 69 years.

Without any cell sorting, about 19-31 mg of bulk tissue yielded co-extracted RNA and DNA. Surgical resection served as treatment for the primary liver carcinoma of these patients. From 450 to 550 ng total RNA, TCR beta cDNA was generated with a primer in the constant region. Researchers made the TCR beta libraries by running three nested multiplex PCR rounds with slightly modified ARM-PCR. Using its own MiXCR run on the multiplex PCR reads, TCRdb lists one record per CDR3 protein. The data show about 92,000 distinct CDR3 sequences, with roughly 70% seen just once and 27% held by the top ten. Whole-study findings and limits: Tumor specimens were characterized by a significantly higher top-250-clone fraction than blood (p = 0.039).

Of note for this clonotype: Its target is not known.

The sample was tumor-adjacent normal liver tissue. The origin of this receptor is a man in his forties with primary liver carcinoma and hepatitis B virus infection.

The CDR3 sequence: CAWREVGETQYF. The CDR3 DNA is TGTGCCTGGCGGGAGGTGGGAGAGACCCAGTACTTC. This chain joins TRBV30 and TRBJ2-5, with 7 bases matching TRBD2. Germline V gene lookup returns CDR1 GTSNPN and CDR2 SVGIG (reference sequence). Trimming took 5 bases from V and 4 from J; bases not matched to a gene: 4. This CDR3 has 12 amino acids.